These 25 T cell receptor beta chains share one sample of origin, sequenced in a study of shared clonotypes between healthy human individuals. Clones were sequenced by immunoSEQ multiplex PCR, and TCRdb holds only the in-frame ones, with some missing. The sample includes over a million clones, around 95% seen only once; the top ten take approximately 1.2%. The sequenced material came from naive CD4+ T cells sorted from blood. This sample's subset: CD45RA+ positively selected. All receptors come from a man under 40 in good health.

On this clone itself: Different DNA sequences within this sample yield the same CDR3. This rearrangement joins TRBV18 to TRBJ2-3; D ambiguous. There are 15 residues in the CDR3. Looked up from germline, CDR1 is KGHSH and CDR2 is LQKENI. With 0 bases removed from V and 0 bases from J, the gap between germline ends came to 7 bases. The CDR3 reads CASSPPSTSTDTQYF. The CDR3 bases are TGTGCCAGCTCACCACCGAGCACTAGCACAGATACGCAGTATTTT.

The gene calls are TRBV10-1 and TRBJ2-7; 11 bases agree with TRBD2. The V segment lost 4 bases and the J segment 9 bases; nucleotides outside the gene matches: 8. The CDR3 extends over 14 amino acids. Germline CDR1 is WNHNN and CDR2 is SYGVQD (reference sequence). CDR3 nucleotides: TGCGCCAGCAGTGGGGGAGCACTAGCGGGAGTGCAGTACTTC. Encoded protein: CASSGGALAGVQYF.

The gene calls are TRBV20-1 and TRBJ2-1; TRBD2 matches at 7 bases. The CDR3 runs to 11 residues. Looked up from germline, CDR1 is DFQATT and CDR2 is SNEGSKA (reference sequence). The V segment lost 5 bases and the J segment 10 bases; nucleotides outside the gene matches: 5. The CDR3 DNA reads TGCAGTGCTCACCGGGACTACGAGCAGTTCTTC. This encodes CSAHRDYEQFF.

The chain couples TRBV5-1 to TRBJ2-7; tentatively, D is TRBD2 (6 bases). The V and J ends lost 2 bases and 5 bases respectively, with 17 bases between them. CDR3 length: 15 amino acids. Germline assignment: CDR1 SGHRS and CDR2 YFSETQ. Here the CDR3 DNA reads TGCGCCAGCAGCTTCGTTCGGGAGCTGTCCGACGAGCAGTACTTC. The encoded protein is CASSFVRELSDEQYF.

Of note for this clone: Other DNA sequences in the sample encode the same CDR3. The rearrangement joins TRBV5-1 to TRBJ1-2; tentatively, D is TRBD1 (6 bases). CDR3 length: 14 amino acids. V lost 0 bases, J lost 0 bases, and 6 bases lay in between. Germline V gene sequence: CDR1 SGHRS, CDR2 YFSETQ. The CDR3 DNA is TGCGCCAGCAGCTTGGGACAGGCTAACTATGGCTACACCTTC. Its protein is CASSLGQANYGYTF.

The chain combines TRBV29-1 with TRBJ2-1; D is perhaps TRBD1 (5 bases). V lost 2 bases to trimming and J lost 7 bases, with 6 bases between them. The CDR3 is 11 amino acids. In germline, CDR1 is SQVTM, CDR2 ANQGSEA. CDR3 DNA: TGCAGCGTTGAAAAGGGGAATGAGCAGTTCTTC. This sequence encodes CSVEKGNEQFF.

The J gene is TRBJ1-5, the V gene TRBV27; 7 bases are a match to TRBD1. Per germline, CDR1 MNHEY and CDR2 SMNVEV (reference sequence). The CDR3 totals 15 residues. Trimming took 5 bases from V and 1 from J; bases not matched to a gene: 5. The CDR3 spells CASSPRRGSNQPQHF. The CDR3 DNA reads TGTGCCAGCAGTCCCCGCAGGGGGAGCAATCAGCCCCAGCATTTT.

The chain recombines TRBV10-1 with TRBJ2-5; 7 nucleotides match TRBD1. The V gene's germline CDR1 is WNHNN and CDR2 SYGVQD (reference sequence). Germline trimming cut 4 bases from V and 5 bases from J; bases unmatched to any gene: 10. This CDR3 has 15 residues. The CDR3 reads CASSVGTVPRETQYF. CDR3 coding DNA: TGCGCCAGCAGTGTGGGGACAGTTCCTCGGGAGACCCAGTACTTC.

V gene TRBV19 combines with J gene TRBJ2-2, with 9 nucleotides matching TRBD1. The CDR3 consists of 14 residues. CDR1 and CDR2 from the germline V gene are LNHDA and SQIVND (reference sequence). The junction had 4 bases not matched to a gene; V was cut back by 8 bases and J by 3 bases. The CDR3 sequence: CASDDRGYTGELFF. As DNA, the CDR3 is TGTGCCAGTGACGACAGGGGGTACACCGGGGAGCTGTTTTTT.

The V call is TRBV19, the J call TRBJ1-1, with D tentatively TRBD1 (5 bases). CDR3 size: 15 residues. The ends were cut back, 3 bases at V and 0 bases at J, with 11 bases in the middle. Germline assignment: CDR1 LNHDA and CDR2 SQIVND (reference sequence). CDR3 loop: CASSIHRGMNTEAFF. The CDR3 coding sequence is TGTGCCAGTAGTATTCACCGGGGGATGAACACTGAAGCTTTCTTT.

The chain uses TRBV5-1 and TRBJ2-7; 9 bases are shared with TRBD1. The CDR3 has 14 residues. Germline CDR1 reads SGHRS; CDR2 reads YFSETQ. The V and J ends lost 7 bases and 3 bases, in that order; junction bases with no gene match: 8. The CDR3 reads CASHQGTGYYEQYF. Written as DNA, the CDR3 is TGCGCCAGCCACCAAGGGACAGGGTACTACGAGCAGTACTTC.

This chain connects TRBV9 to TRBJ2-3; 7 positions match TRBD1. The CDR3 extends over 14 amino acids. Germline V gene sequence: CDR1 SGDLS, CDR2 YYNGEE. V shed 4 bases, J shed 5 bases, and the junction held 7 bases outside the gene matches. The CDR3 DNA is TGTGCCAGCAGCTTCTCGACAGGGAGAGATACGCAGTATTTT. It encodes CASSFSTGRDTQYF.

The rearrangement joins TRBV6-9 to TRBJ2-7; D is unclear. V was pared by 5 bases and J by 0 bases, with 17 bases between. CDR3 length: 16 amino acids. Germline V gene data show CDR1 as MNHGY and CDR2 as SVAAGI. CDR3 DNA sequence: TGTGCCAGCAGTCCATTTTCCCCGAGGAGCTCCTACGAGCAGTACTTC. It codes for CASSPFSPRSSYEQYF.

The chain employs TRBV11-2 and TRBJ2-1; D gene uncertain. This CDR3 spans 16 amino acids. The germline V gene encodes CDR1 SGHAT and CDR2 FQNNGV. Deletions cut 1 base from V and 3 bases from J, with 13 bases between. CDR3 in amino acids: CASSLGVRGDYNEQFF. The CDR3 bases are TGTGCCAGCAGCTTAGGGGTAAGAGGCGACTACAATGAGCAGTTCTTC.

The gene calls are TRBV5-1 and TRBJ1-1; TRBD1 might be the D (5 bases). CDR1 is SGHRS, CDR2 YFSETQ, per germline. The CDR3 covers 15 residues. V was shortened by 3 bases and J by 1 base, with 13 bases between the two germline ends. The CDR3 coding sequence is TGCGCCAGCAGCTACTACGGGGGGGAGAACACTGAAGCTTTCTTT. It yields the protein CASSYYGGENTEAFF.

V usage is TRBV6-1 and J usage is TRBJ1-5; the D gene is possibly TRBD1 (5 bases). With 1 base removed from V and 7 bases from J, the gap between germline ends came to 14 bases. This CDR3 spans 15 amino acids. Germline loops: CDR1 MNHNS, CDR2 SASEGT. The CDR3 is CASSEGGYWEQPQHF. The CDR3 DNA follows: TGTGCCAGCAGTGAAGGGGGGTACTGGGAACAGCCCCAGCATTTT.

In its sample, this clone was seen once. The CDR3 DNA follows: TGTGCCAGCAGTTTCCCGGACAGGGGGGATGGCTACACCTTC. Its protein product is CASSFPDRGDGYTF. The chain employs TRBV28 and TRBJ1-2, with 10 nucleotides matching TRBD1. This CDR3 has 14 amino acids. V shed 3 bases and J 6 bases; nucleotides not matched to a gene: 4. Germline CDR1 is MDHEN and CDR2 is SYDVKM.

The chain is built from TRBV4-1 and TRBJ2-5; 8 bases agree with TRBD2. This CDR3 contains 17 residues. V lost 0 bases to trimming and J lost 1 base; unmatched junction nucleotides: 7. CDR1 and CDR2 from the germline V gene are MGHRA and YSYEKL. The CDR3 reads CASSQERSGRAQETQYF. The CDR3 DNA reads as TGCGCCAGCAGCCAAGAAAGGAGCGGGAGAGCCCAAGAGACCCAGTACTTC.

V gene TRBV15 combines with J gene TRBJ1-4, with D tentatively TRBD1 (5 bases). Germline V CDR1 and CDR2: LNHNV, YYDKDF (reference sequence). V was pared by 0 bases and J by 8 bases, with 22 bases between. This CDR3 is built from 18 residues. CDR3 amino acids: CATSREGTLVAGGEKLFF. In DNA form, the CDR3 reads TGTGCCACCAGCAGAGAGGGGACCTTGGTGGCAGGAGGAGAAAAACTGTTTTTT.

CDR3 loop: CASSYQGPQGRGQFF. The DNA of the CDR3 is TGTGCCAGCAGCTATCAGGGACCCCAGGGGAGGGGGCAGTTCTTC. The chain uses TRBV5-6 and TRBJ2-1, with TRBD2 as a possible D gene (7 bases). Looked up from germline, CDR1 is SGHDT and CDR2 is YYEEEE. Between the trimmed V and J ends, which lost 3 bases and 12 bases, there was a span of 22 bases. The CDR3 sequence is 15 residues long.

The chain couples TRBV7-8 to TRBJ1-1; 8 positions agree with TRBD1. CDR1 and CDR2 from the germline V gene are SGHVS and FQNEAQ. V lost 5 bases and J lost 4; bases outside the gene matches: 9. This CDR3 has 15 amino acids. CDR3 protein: CASSPGDRLSTEAFF. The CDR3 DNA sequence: TGTGCCAGCAGCCCAGGGGACAGGTTGAGCACTGAAGCTTTCTTT.

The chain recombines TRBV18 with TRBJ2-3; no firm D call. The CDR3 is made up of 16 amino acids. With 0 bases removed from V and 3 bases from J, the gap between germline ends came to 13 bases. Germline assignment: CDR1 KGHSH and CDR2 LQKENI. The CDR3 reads CASSPPVGPWTDTQYF. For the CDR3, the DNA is TGTGCCAGCTCACCACCGGTGGGCCCCTGGACAGATACGCAGTATTTT.

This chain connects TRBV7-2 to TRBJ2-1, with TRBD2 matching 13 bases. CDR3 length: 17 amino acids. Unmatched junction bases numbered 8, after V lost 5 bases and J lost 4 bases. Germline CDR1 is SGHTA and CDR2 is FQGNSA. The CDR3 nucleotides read TGTGCCAGCAGCCGGACTAGCGGGAGCCCATGGTACAATGAGCAGTTCTTC. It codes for CASSRTSGSPWYNEQFF.

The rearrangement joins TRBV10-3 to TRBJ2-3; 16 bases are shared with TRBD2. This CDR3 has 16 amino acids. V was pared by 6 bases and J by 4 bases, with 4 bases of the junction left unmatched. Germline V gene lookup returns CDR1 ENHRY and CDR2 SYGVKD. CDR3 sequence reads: CAIRGLAGGPSDTQYF. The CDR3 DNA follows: TGTGCCATCAGGGGACTAGCGGGAGGGCCCTCAGATACGCAGTATTTT.

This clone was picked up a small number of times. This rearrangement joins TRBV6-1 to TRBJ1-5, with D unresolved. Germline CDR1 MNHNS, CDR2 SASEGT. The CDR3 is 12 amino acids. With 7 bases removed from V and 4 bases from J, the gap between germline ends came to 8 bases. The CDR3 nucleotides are TGTGCCAGCAAAACTGGGAATCAGCCCCAGCATTTT. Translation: CASKTGNQPQHF.